Listed here is a single T cell receptor (beta chain). In the original workflow: Reference gene primer amplification yielded estimated nucleated cell counts. The method was immunoSEQ multiplex PCR; TCRdb's version includes in-frame clones alone and lacks a portion of them. That table gives V, J and clone size, and the DNA gave D and trimming. The sample records 350,000 to 500,000 clones, around nine tenths being singletons. This entry belongs to a study of blood T cell repertoires in COVID-19. Looking at the study overall: Samples representing acute and convalescent COVID-19 were sourced from the United States, Italy and Spain. PBMCs, B-cell-depleted T cells, or T cells were the source of the cDNA or gDNA that made up the material.

There are 17 residues in the CDR3. Germline V gives CDR1 SGHRS, CDR2 YFSETQ. J lost 1 base, V lost 4 bases, and 9 bases had no gene match. Followed over time, Seattle patients had been enrolled while infection was active. The chain recombines TRBV5-1 with TRBJ2-7; 12 nucleotides agree with TRBD2. This TCR came from a young man with COVID-19, enrolled during active disease. Sequencing was carried out using peripheral blood. The CDR3 spells CASSTRLAGVLSYEQYF. CDR3 coding DNA: TGCGCCAGCAGCACAAGACTAGCGGGAGTTCTATCCTACGAGCAGTACTTC. Full variable domain (missing parts from reference TRBV5-1 and TRBJ2-7): KAGVTQTPRYLIKTRGQQVTLSCSPISGHRSVSWYQQTPGQGLQFLFEYFSETQRNKGNFPGRFSGRQFSNSRSEMNVSTLELGDSALYLCASSTRLAGVLSYEQYFGPGTRLTVT.